A single sample is the source of the 9 T cell receptor beta chains below, sequenced in a study of blood T cell repertoires in COVID-19. Using immunoSEQ multiplex PCR, the repertoire was profiled, and TCRdb retains in-frame clones only, with some absent. Here the sample spans roughly 66,000 clones, about nine tenths being singletons. Source material: peripheral blood. The receptors derive from a human donor in a cohort sampled during active COVID-19.

The V and J genes are TRBV9 and TRBJ2-5; TRBD2 matches 14 bases. With 5 bases clipped from V and 4 bases from J, the junction kept 4 bases outside the gene matches. The CDR3 contains 15 residues. CDR1 is SGDLS, CDR2 YYNGEE, per germline. For the CDR3, the DNA is TGTGCCAGCAGTCGGACTAGCGGGGGGTCAGAGACCCAGTACTTC. Its translation is CASSRTSGGSETQYF.

The chain has TRBV7-9 and TRBJ2-7, with 9 bases aligning to TRBD1. The germline CDR1 and CDR2 sequences are SEHNR and FQNEAQ (reference sequence). This CDR3 is 14 amino acids long. The V and J ends lost 3 bases and 6 bases, in that order; junction bases with no gene match: 6. CDR3 region: CASSFGTGTGEQYF. The CDR3 coding sequence is TGTGCCAGCAGCTTCGGGACAGGGACGGGCGAGCAGTACTTC.

The genes are TRBV28 and TRBJ1-1; D gene uncertain. With 6 bases removed from V and 4 bases from J, the gap between germline ends came to 12 bases. The CDR3 spans 13 residues. Per germline, CDR1 MDHEN and CDR2 SYDVKM. The CDR3 DNA is TGTGCCAGCAGCTCGGTGAGCGGCACTGAAGCTTTCTTT. It codes for CASSSVSGTEAFF.

This clone appeared a few times. V is TRBV7-9 and J is TRBJ1-5; D is unresolved. The V end was cut by 5 bases, the J end by 4 bases, with 15 bases between. This CDR3 has 15 amino acids. Germline lookup yields CDR1 SEHNR and CDR2 FQNEAQ (reference sequence). Written as DNA, the CDR3 is TGTGCCAGCAGCCAGGCGGAAACGGGAAATCAGCCCCAGCATTTT. This encodes CASSQAETGNQPQHF.

The chain couples TRBV18 to TRBJ2-6, with 8 bases identical to TRBD1. Per germline, CDR1 KGHSH and CDR2 LQKENI. CDR3 length: 18 amino acids. The V gene end was trimmed by 2 bases and the J gene end by 1 base; junction bases not matched to a gene: 7. As DNA, the CDR3 is TGTGCCAGCTCACCATGGGGGCAGGGGGCATCTGGGGCCAACGTCCTGACTTTC. This sequence encodes CASSPWGQGASGANVLTF.

The DNA for the CDR3 is TGTGCCAGCAGTTTGCGACCTGGACAAAATGAAAAACTGTTTTTT. It encodes CASSLRPGQNEKLFF. This chain links TRBV6-5 with TRBJ1-4, with a possible D match to TRBD1 (5 bases). Germline V gene sequence: CDR1 MNHEY, CDR2 SVGAGI. Trimming removed 4 bases at V and 5 bases at J, with 14 bases between. The CDR3 extends over 15 amino acids.

The chain employs TRBV5-6 and TRBJ2-7, with 11 bases that match TRBD1. With V trimmed by 5 bases and J by 5 bases, 9 bases remained unmatched. CDR1 is SGHDT, CDR2 YYEEEE, per germline. The CDR3 length is 15 residues. CDR3 DNA: TGTGCCAGCAGAATTAGGGACAGGGGGTCCCACGAGCAGTACTTC. Translated, it gives CASRIRDRGSHEQYF.

The rearrangement uses TRBV7-2 and TRBJ2-1; 8 bases align to TRBD2. Germline CDR1 SGHTA, CDR2 FQGNSA. The CDR3 totals 15 residues. Losses at the gene ends were 1 base for V and 6 bases for J; bases not matched to a gene: 5. The CDR3 bases are TGTGCCAGCAGCTTAGATAGTAGCGGGACCAATGAGCAGTTCTTC. Translation: CASSLDSSGTNEQFF.

DNA for the CDR3: TGTGCCAGCAGTCCAGCGGGACAGGGCAAAGAGACCCAGTACTTC. Protein product: CASSPAGQGKETQYF. The rearrangement uses TRBV28 and TRBJ2-5, with TRBD1 identical over 9 bases. This CDR3 spans 15 amino acids. Per the germline V gene, CDR1 is MDHEN and CDR2 is SYDVKM. Germline trimming cut 5 bases from V and 3 bases from J; bases unmatched to any gene: 7. Together with reference TRBV28 and TRBJ2-5, the CDR3 gives the full variable domain: DVKVTQSSRYLVKRTGEKVFLECVQDMDHENMFWYRQDPGLGLRLIYFSYDVKMKEKGDIPEGYSVSREKKERFSLILESASTNQTSMYLCASSPAGQGKETQYFGPGTRLLVL.